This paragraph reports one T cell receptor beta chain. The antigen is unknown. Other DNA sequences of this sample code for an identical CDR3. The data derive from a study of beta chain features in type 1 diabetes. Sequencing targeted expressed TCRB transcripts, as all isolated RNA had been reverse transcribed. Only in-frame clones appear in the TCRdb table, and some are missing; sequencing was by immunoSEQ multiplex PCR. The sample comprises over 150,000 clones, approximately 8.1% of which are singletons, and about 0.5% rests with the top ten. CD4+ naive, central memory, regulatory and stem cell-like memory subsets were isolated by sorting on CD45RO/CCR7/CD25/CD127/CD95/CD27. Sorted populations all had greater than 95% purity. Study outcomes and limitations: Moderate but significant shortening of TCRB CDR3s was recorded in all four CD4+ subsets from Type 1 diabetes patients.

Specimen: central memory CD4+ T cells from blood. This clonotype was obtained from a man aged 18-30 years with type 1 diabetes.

The CDR3 here is CASSPQGTGELFF. DNA of the CDR3: TGTGCCAGTAGTCCCCAGGGAACCGGGGAGCTGTTTTTT. This chain uses TRBV19 with TRBJ2-2; maybe TRBD1 (5 bases). V was trimmed by 5 bases and J by 5 bases, leaving 9 bases between them. CDR3 length: 13 residues. Per germline, CDR1 LNHDA and CDR2 SQIVND (reference sequence).